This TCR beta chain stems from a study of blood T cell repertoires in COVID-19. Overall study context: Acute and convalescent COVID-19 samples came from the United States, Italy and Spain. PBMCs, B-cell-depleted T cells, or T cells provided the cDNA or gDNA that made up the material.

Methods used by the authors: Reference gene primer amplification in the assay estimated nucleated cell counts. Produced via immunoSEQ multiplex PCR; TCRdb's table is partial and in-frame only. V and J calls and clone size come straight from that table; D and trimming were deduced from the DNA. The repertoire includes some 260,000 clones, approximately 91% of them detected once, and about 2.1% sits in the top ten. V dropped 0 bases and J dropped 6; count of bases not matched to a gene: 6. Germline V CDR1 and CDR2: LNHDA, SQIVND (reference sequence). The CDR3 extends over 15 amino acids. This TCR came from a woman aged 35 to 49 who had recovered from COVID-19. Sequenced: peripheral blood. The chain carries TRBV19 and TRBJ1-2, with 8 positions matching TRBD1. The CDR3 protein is CASSIDSGRGHGYTF. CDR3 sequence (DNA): TGTGCCAGTAGTATAGATTCGGGCAGGGGGCATGGCTACACCTTC.